This T cell receptor (beta chain) originates from a study of graft-versus-host responses after intestinal transplantation. Repertoires were generated with immunoSEQ multiplex PCR, while TCRdb's copy carries only in-frame clones and drops some. Of some 90,000 clones listed, 80% to 95% were seen once; the top ten hold 0.3%. This CDR3 has 14 residues. Germline lookup yields CDR1 MNHNS and CDR2 SASEGT. The V end lost 1 base, the J end lost 2 bases, and 9 bases lay between the germline ends. Details on this clone: Its cognate antigen is unknown.

The chain has TRBV6-1 and TRBJ2-7; possible D gene TRBD1, 5 bases. Sequenced material: unstimulated CD4+ T cells sorted from spleen or lymph node cells, taken before intestinal transplant. The sequence came from a human donor who received an intestinal transplant. CDR3 sequence: CASSEGQSTYEQYF. The DNA of the CDR3 is TGTGCCAGCAGTGAAGGACAGTCTACCTACGAGCAGTACTTC.